The sequence of this TCR beta chain was determined in a study of control samples from healthy donors and cancer patients. Method: immunoSEQ multiplex PCR; TCRdb's copy keeps in-frame clones and lacks some. The sample includes some 120,000 clones, about 95% of them seen just once. V lost 2 bases and J 5 bases, leaving 15 bases between the germline ends. In germline, CDR1 is MNHEY, CDR2 SVGEGT. This CDR3 comprises 15 residues. The origin of this receptor is a man aged 25 to 40 in good health. This rearrangement joins TRBV6-2 or TRBV6-3 to TRBJ2-5; possible D gene TRBD1, 5 bases. The sample was blood. This CDR3 is CASSYARVGWETQYF. CDR3 coding DNA: TGTGCCAGCAGTTACGCCAGGGTTGGGTGGGAGACCCAGTACTTC.